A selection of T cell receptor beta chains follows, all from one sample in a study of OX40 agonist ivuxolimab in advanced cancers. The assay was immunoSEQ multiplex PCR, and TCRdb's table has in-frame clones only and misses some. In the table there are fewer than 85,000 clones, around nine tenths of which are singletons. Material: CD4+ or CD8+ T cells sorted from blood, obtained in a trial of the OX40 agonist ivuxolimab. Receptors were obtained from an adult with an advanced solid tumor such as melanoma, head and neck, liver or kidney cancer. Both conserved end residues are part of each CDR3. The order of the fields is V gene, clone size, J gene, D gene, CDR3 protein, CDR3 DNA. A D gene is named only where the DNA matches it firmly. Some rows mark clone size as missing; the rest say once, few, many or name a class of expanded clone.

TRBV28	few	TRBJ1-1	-	CASGRTEAFF	TGTGCCAGCGGAAGGACTGAAGCTTTCTTT
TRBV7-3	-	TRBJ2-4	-	CASSLEGPNIQYF	TGTGCCAGCAGCTTAGAAGGGCCAAACATTCAGTACTTC
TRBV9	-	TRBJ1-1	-	CASSAARSSEAFF	TGTGCCAGCAGCGCCGCCCGATCGTCTGAAGCTTTCTTT
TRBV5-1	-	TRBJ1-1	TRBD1	CASSLVGQGLQNTEAFF	TGCGCCAGCAGCTTGGTGGGACAGGGACTTCAAAACACTGAAGCTTTCTTT
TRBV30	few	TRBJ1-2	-	CAWSDAGPRSF	TGTGCCTGGAGCGACGCCGGCCCCCGATCCTTC
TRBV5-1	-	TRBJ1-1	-	CASSLDWNTEAFF	TGCGCCAGCAGCTTGGACTGGAACACTGAAGCTTTCTTT
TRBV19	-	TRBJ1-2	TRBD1	CASSTGTEVYRYTF	TGTGCCAGTAGTACCGGGACAGAAGTTTATCGCTACACCTTC
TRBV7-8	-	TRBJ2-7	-	CASSPPTLYEQYF	TGTGCCAGCAGCCCACCGACCCTCTACGAGCAGTACTTC
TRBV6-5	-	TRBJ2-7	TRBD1	CASSYGGTGSYEQYF	TGTGCCAGCAGTTACGGCGGGACAGGGTCCTACGAGCAGTACTTC
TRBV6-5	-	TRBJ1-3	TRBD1	CASSGTGSGNTIYF	TGTGCCAGCAGCGGGACAGGGTCTGGAAACACCATATATTTT
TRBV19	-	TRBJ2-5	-	CASSIMETQYF	TGTGCCAGTAGTATAATGGAGACCCAGTACTTC
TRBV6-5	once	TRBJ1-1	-	CASSKSDHQGTEAFF	TGTGCCAGCAGTAAATCCGACCACCAGGGCACTGAAGCTTTCTTT
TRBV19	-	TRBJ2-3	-	CASKSGAEDTQYF	TGTGCCAGTAAGTCGGGAGCGGAAGATACGCAGTATTTT
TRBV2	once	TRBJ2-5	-	CASSSSRGPNGTQYF	TGTGCCAGCAGTTCCAGCCGGGGGCCCAATGGGACCCAGTACTTC
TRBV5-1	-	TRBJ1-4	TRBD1	CASSLPLGQGRGEKLFF	TGCGCCAGCAGTCTTCCACTCGGACAGGGGAGAGGTGAAAAACTGTTTTTT
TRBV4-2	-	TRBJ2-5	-	CASSQGGSQETQYF	TGTGCCAGCAGCCAAGGAGGGTCCCAAGAGACCCAGTACTTC
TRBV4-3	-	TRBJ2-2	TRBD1	CASSLIITGGPNTGELFF	TGCGCCAGCAGCCTAATAATCACAGGGGGCCCAAACACCGGGGAGCTGTTTTTT
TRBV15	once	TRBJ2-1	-	CATSSSAVTYNEQFF	TGTGCCACATCGTCTAGCGCTGTCACCTACAATGAGCAGTTCTTC
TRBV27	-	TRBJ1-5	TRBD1	CASSLSRRAGGDQPQHF	TGTGCCAGCAGTTTAAGCAGGAGGGCAGGGGGCGATCAGCCCCAGCATTTT
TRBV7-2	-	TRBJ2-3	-	CASSLPGVTDTQYF	TGTGCCAGCAGCTTGCCGGGGGTCACAGATACGCAGTATTTT
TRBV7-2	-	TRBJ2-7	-	CASSLGGSREQYF	TGTGCCAGCAGCCTTGGGGGATCTCGGGAGCAGTACTTC
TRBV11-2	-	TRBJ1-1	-	CASSLHMNTEAFF	TGTGCCAGCAGCTTACATATGAACACTGAAGCTTTCTTT
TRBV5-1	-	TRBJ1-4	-	CASRGTANGNEKLFF	TGCGCCAGCAGGGGGACCGCCAACGGGAATGAAAAACTGTTTTTT
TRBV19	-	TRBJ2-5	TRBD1	CASSITRGRLETQYF	TGTGCCAGTAGTATAACGAGGGGGCGCCTAGAGACCCAGTACTTC
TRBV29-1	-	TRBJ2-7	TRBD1	CSAGTGYEQYF	TGCAGCGCGGGGACAGGCTACGAGCAGTACTTC
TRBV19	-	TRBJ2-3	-	CASSIYTTGTDTQYF	TGTGCCAGTAGTATTTATACGACTGGCACAGATACGCAGTATTTT
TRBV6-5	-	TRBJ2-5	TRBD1	CASSYRGQGQETQYF	TGTGCCAGCAGTTACCGAGGACAGGGCCAAGAGACCCAGTACTTC
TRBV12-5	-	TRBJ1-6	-	CASGPPRAILWDSPLHF	TGTGCTAGTGGTCCCCCAAGGGCTATTCTCTGGGATTCACCCCTCCACTTT
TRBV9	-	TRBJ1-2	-	CASSVDSGLMDYGYTF	TGTGCCAGCAGCGTAGATTCCGGGCTAATGGACTATGGCTACACCTTC
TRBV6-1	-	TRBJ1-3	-	CASRAGQSSGNTIYF	TGTGCCAGCAGGGCCGGACAGAGCTCTGGAAACACCATATATTTT
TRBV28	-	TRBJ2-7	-	CASRGDGYEQYF	TGTGCCAGCAGAGGGGACGGCTACGAGCAGTACTTC
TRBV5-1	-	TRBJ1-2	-	CASSLVQGHGYTF	TGCGCCAGCAGCTTGGTACAGGGCCATGGCTACACCTTC
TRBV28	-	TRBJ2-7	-	CASSGVGGGRYEQYF	TGTGCCAGCAGTGGGGTGGGAGGGGGCAGATACGAGCAGTACTTC
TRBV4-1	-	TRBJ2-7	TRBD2	CASSQAIAGGLSYEQYF	TGCGCCAGCAGCCAAGCGATCGCGGGAGGCCTATCCTACGAGCAGTACTTC
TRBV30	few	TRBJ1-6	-	CAWSEHSNSPLHF	TGTGCCTGGAGTGAACACTCCAATTCACCCCTCCACTTT
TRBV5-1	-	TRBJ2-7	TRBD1	CASSLRDRGEGEQYF	TGCGCCAGCAGCTTACGGGACAGGGGGGAGGGCGAGCAGTACTTC
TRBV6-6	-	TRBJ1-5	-	CASSYIGPVHF	TGTGCCAGCAGTTACATAGGGCCGGTGCATTTT
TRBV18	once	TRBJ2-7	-	CASSSRTLSSYEQYF	TGTGCCAGCTCATCACGGACACTTTCCTCCTACGAGCAGTACTTC
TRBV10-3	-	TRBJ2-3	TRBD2	CAISAQRGGGDTQYF	TGTGCCATCAGTGCCCAGCGGGGGGGCGGGGATACGCAGTATTTT
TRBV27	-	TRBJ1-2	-	CASRRQASNYGYTF	TGTGCCAGCAGAAGACAGGCATCTAACTATGGCTACACCTTC
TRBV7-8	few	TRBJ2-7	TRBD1	CASTLRQGPIEQYF	TGTGCCAGCACTCTTAGACAGGGGCCGATCGAGCAGTACTTC
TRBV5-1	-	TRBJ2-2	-	CASSLGAHTGELFF	TGCGCCAGCAGCCTTGGGGCCCACACCGGGGAGCTGTTTTTT
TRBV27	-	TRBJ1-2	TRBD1	CASRETGRYYGYTF	TGTGCCAGCAGGGAGACAGGGCGTTACTATGGCTACACCTTC
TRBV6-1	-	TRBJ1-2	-	CASSESAPQYGYTF	TGTGCCAGCAGTGAATCGGCACCCCAGTATGGCTACACCTTC
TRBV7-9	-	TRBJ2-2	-	CASRLEVASVGGELFF	TGTGCCAGCAGACTAGAGGTGGCTAGCGTGGGCGGGGAGCTGTTTTTT
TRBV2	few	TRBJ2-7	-	CASSEGGRQGGEQYF	TGTGCCAGCAGTGAAGGAGGGCGGCAGGGTGGCGAGCAGTACTTC
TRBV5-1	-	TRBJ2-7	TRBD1	CASSPGTGAYEQYF	TGCGCCAGCAGCCCCGGGACAGGGGCCTACGAGCAGTACTTC
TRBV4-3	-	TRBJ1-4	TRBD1	CASSQDGTAATNEKLFF	TGCGCCAGCAGCCAAGATGGGACAGCTGCAACTAATGAAAAACTGTTTTTT
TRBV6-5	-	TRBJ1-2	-	CASSYGNPANYGYTF	TGTGCCAGCAGTTACGGCAACCCAGCTAACTATGGCTACACCTTC
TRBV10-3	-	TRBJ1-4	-	CAISEAENSGLFF	TGTGCCATCAGTGAGGCGGAAAACTCGGGACTGTTTTTT
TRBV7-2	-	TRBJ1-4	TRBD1	CASSLGQGSTGEKLFF	TGTGCCAGCAGCTTGGGACAGGGTTCGACGGGTGAAAAACTGTTTTTT
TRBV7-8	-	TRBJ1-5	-	CASSPGRAFDQPQHF	TGTGCCAGCAGCCCAGGACGGGCGTTCGATCAGCCCCAGCATTTT
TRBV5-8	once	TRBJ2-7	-	CASTFAFFGGSYEQYF	TGTGCCAGCACGTTCGCATTCTTCGGGGGATCCTACGAGCAGTACTTC
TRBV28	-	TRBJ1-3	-	CASSLSTGSRNTIYF	TGTGCCAGCAGTTTAAGTACAGGGTCGAGAAACACCATATATTTT
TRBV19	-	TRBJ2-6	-	CASRYSGFASGANVLTF	TGTGCCAGTAGATATTCCGGTTTTGCATCTGGGGCCAACGTCCTGACTTTC